This T cell receptor beta chain originates from a study of cytomegalovirus exposure and HLA in healthy donors. CDR3 length: 19 amino acids. To note about this clone: The antigen remains undetermined.

The PCR used 60 Vbeta and 13 Jbeta primers. Using immunoSEQ multiplex PCR, the repertoire was profiled, and TCRdb retains in-frame clones only, with some absent. The sample carries about 140,000 clones, more than 60% recorded once. Overall study results and limits: Earlier analysis found most TCR beta V segments productive about 87% or about 30% of the time. Common viral pathogens seemed, in a later analysis, to connect with several of the most significant clusters. Among immune exposure information, only CMV serostatus was available.

The receptor was derived from a woman aged 45-60 years in good health and CMV-seropositive. The chain employs TRBV21-1 and TRBJ2-1; the table's TRBD2 call for D was not verified on the DNA. TRBV21-1 is a pseudogene locus. The sample taken for sequencing was PBMCs. This chain's CDR3 is CASSKSRGRAGGPPNEQFF. The CDR3 region has the DNA TGTGCCAGCAGCAAAAGTAGGGGTAGGGCGGGGGGGCCGCCCAATGAGCAGTTCTTC.